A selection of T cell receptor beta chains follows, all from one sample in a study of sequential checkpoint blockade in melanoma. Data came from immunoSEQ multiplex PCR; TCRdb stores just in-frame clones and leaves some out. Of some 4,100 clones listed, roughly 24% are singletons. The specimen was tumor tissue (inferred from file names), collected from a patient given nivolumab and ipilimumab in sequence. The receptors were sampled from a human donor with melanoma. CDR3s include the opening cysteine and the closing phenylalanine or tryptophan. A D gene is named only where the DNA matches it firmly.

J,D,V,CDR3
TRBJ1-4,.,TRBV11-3,CASSLVIRGQSNEKLFF
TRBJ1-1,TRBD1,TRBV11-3,CASSPRPGQGRGMAFF
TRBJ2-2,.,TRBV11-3,CASSSERPPSNTGELFF
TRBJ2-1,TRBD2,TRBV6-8,CASSPTSGVTDEQFF
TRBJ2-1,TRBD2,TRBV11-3,CASSFEKRGSNEQFF
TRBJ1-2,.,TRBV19,CASSPRVPGIGYTF
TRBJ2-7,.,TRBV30,CAWSRIHGRRPDGEQYF
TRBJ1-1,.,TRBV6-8,CASSGEDTEAFF
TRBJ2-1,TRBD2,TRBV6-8,CAIEGGRGTYNEQFF
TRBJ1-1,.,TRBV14,CASSQGMNTEAFF
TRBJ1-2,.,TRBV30,CASFYGTGVGGYTF
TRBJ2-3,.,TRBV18,CASSPGLTDTQYF
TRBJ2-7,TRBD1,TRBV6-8,CASSYSWIGTASYEQYF
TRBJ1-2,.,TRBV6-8,CASSPDGIPNYGYTF
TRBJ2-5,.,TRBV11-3,CASSLGGAFVETQYF
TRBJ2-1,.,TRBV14,CASSQDGSEQFF
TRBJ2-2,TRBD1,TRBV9,CASGSTGANTGELFF
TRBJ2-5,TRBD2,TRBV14,CASSQGTSEQETQYF
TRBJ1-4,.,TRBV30,CAWKRGTTNEKLFF
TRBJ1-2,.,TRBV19,CASSLTQNYGYTF
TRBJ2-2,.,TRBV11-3,CASSLDPVGTGELFF
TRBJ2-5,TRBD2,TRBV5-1,CASSPRGGRGETQYF
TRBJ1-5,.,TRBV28,CASSFSETAYNQPQHF